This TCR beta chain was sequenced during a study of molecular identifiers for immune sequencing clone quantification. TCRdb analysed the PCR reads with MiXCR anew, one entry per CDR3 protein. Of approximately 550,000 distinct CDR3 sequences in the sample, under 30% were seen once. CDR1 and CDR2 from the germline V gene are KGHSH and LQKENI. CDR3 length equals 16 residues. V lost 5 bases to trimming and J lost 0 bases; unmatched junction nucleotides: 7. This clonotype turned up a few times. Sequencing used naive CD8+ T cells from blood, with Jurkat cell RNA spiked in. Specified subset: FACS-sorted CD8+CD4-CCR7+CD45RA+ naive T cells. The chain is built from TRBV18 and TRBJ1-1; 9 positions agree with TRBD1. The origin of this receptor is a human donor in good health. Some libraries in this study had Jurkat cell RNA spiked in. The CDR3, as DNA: TGTGCCAGCTCAGACGACAGGGGGATAGTGAACACTGAAGCTTTCTTT. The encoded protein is CASSDDRGIVNTEAFF.